This TCR beta chain was sequenced for a study of cytomegalovirus exposure and HLA in healthy donors. At the level of the study: From HLA-typed donors, an early data release held around 80 million unique TCRs. Of all 400 or so donors who were genotyped, roughly 81% belonged to the Caucasian-associated ancestry cluster.

Both 60 Vbeta primers and 13 Jbeta primers went into the PCR. Here immunoSEQ multiplex PCR was the method, and the copy in TCRdb shows in-frame clones only, minus some. The sample carries 250,000 to 350,000 clones, under 80% recorded once. This CDR3 contains 14 residues. V was pared by 4 bases and J by 0 bases, with 3 bases of the junction left unmatched. Looked up from germline, CDR1 is SGHRS and CDR2 is YFSETQ. Regarding the study as a whole: Researchers catalogued roughly 150 TCR beta chains as cytomegalovirus-associated. In a later analysis, HLA-C alleles had the fewest associated TCRs, DRB1 alleles the most.

Notes on this clone: Its antigen is currently unknown. This sample includes further DNA sequences coding for the same CDR3.

The TCR was taken from a female donor in good health and CMV-seronegative. The sample taken for sequencing was PBMCs. The rearrangement uses TRBV5-1 and TRBJ2-7; the match to TRBD1 covers 8 bases. CDR3 DNA sequence: TGCGCCAGCAGCCCCGGGACAGGCTCCTACGAGCAGTACTTC. Protein product: CASSPGTGSYEQYF.